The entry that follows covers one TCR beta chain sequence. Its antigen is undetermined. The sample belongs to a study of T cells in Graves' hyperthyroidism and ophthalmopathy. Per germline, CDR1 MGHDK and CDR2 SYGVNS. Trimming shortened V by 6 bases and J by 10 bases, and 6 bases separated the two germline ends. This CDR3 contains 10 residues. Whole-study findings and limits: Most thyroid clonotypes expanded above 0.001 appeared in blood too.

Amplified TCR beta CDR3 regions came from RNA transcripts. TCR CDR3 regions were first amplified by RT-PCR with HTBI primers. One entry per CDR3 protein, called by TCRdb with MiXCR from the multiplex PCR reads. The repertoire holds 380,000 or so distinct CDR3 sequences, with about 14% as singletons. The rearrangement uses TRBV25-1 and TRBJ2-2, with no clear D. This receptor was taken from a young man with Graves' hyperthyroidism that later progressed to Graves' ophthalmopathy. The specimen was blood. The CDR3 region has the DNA TGTGCCAGCAGGGTCCTGGAGCTGTTTTTT. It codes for CASRVLELFF. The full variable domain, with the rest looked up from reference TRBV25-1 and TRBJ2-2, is EADIYQTPRYLVIGTGKKITLECSQTMGHDKMYWYQQDPGMELHLIHYSYGVNSTEKGDLSSESTVSRIRTEHFPLTLESARPSHTSQYLCASRVLELFFGEGSRLTVL.